The 8 T cell receptor beta chains listed next were all sequenced from one sample in a study of tumor and adjacent non-tumor tissue in lung cancer. A modified ARM-PCR protocol with three rounds of nested PCR amplified TCRbeta. From the multiplex PCR reads, TCRdb called clonotypes with MiXCR, one entry per CDR3 protein. The sample yields 77,000 or so distinct CDR3 sequences, more than 65% seen once. The template was RNA from unsorted bulk tissue. More than 3 cm separated this lung sample from the edge of the tumor. The specimen was distant non-tumor lung tissue. These receptors all come from a man in his 70s with non-small cell lung cancer.

This clonotype was counted at least ten times. The V gene is TRBV12-3 or TRBV12-4, the J gene TRBJ2-3; unclear D gene. The CDR3 totals 12 residues. V was cut by 6 bases and J by 3 bases, with 7 bases left in between. The CDR3 bases are TGTGCCAGCAGCCCCGGGACAGATACGCAGTATTTT. It is translated as CASSPGTDTQYF.

This chain links TRBV7-8 with TRBJ2-5; a weak D match, TRBD1 (5 bases). This CDR3 comprises 14 residues. In germline, CDR1 is SGHVS, CDR2 FQNEAQ. This CDR3 reads CVSSLARVQETQYF. The DNA for the CDR3 is TGTGTGAGCAGCTTAGCCAGGGTACAAGAGACCCAGTACTTC.

Regarding this clonotype: This may be a read error, as it is one base from a much larger clone. This chain joins TRBV7-8 and TRBJ1-2, with a possible D match to TRBD1 (6 bases). This CDR3 contains 14 residues. CDR1 is SGHVS and CDR2 is FQNEAQ in the germline V gene. This chain's CDR3 is CANSQNRANYGYTF. As DNA, the CDR3 is TGTGCCAACAGCCAAAACAGGGCTAACTATGGCTACACCTTC.

Concerning this clonotype: The junction shows a germline mismatch at one end, possibly a read error. The rearrangement joins TRBV11-1 to TRBJ2-5; 7 bases are shared with TRBD2. Per germline, CDR1 SGHAT and CDR2 FQDESV (reference sequence). The CDR3 has 16 residues. CDR3 amino acids: CANSLGVGKLAETQYF. The CDR3, as DNA: TGTGCCAACAGCTTAGGTGTGGGGAAACTAGCGGAGACCCAGTACTTC.

As for this clonotype: Relative to the germline gene, one junction end is altered; a read error may explain this. The V gene is TRBV28, the J gene TRBJ2-1, with D perhaps given as TRBD1 or TRBD2 (5 bases each). This CDR3 spans 14 amino acids. Germline CDR1 and CDR2: MDHEN and SYDVKM. CDR3 region: CTSRLGDVYNDQFF. CDR3 bases: TGTACCAGCAGACTGGGGGACGTCTACAATGATCAGTTCTTC. Full variable domain (outside the CDR3, taken from reference TRBV28 and TRBJ2-1): DVKVTQSSRYLVKRTGEKVFLECVQDMDHENMFWYRQDPGLGLRLIYFSYDVKMKEKGDIPEGYSVSREKKERFSLILESASTNQTSMYLCTSRLGDVYNDQFFGPGTRLTVL.

In the case of this clonotype: This may stem from a read error, because a much larger clone lies one nucleotide away. The V and J genes are TRBV28 and TRBJ2-2; D ambiguous. Looked up from germline, CDR1 is MDHEN and CDR2 is SYDVKM. This CDR3 is 15 amino acids long. The CDR3 DNA sequence: TGTGCCAGCAGTTTAATGGGCTCGAACATCGGGGAGCTGTTTTTT. Translation gives CASSLMGSNIGELFF.

Details on this clonotype: Here the CDR3 omits its conserved ending phenylalanine or tryptophan, so a read error is the likely source. The rearrangement joins TRBV11-3 to TRBJ2-7; TRBD2 matches 9 bases. Germline CDR1 is SGHNT and CDR2 is YENEEA. This CDR3 has 13 residues. This CDR3 reads CASGIAGVDEQYL. CDR3 nucleotides: TGCGCCAGCGGAATAGCGGGAGTGGACGAACAGTACTTG.

This clonotype was found a few times. The junction differs from germline at one of its ends, possibly a read error. V usage is TRBV11-3 and J usage is TRBJ2-7; unclear D gene. Germline assignment: CDR1 SGHNT and CDR2 YENEEA. The CDR3 spans 12 residues. As DNA, the CDR3 is TGTGTCAGCAGCTTAGTTCGGTACGAGCAGTATTTC. Amino acids: CVSSLVRYEQYF. The full variable domain, its missing parts supplied by reference TRBV11-3 and TRBJ2-7, is EAGVVQSPRYKIIEKKQPVAFWCNPISGHNTLYWYLQNLGQGPELLIRYENEEAVDDSQLPKDRFSAERLKGVDSTLKIQPAELGDSAVYLCVSSLVRYEQYFGPGTRLTVT.